One sample yielded the 30 T cell receptor beta chains listed below, sequenced in a study of blood T cell repertoires in COVID-19. The repertoire was sequenced with immunoSEQ multiplex PCR; TCRdb's copy has only in-frame clones and lacks some. Of roughly 80,000 clones listed, about three quarters were seen once; the top ten hold about 10%. Sequencing input: peripheral blood. These receptors originate from a human donor in a cohort sampled during active COVID-19.

The V call is TRBV5-5, the J call TRBJ2-3, with 8 bases aligning to TRBD1. Germline loops: CDR1 SGHKS, CDR2 YYEKEE (reference sequence). J gave up 5 bases and V 3 bases, and 8 bases lay outside the gene matches. This CDR3 spans 15 amino acids. CDR3 region: CASSSLTGDGDTQYF. CDR3 nucleotide sequence: TGTGCCAGCAGCTCCCTGACAGGGGATGGAGATACGCAGTATTTT.

J is TRBJ1-2 and V is TRBV5-4, with 7 bases identical to TRBD1. CDR1 and CDR2 from the germline V gene are SGHNT and YYREEE (reference sequence). After removal of 3 bases from V and 4 bases from J, the junction contained 6 bases not matched to a gene. This CDR3 has 14 amino acids. CDR3: CASSWVGGGYGYTF. The CDR3, as DNA: TGTGCCAGCAGCTGGGTAGGGGGCGGCTATGGCTACACCTTC.

V usage is TRBV7-6 and J usage is TRBJ2-7; 7 nucleotides line up with TRBD1. From germline, CDR1 is SGHVS and CDR2 FNYEAQ. With 5 bases clipped from V and 6 bases from J, the junction kept 7 bases outside the gene matches. The CDR3 totals 13 residues. CDR3 sequence (DNA): TGTGCCAGCAGCCGACAGGGCACCGCCGAGCAGTACTTC. As protein: CASSRQGTAEQYF.

This clone has only one observation. The V gene is TRBV6-5, the J gene TRBJ1-2, with 10 bases fitting TRBD1. V lost 0 bases, J lost 4 bases, and 5 bases stayed unmatched. This CDR3 has 16 amino acids. Germline values: CDR1 MNHEY, CDR2 SVGAGI. The CDR3: CASSYSDRGQGYGYTF. Here the CDR3 DNA reads TGTGCCAGCAGTTACTCAGACAGGGGGCAGGGCTATGGCTACACCTTC.

The chain employs TRBV4-3 and TRBJ1-2; 11 bases line up with TRBD1. The germline gives CDR1 LGHNA, CDR2 YSLEER. V lost 4 bases to trimming and J lost 8 bases; unmatched junction nucleotides: 9. The CDR3 has 15 residues. As DNA, the CDR3 is TGCGCCAGCAGCCCACCCGTAGGGACAGGGGGGGGCTACACCTTC. Protein: CASSPPVGTGGGYTF.

This chain connects TRBV18 to TRBJ2-5, with 9 bases fitting TRBD1. The CDR3 is made up of 15 amino acids. The V and J ends lost 4 bases and 4 bases, in that order; junction bases with no gene match: 7. Germline CDR1 and CDR2: KGHSH and LQKENI. In DNA form, the CDR3 reads TGTGCCAGCTCACTCGGACAGGGGAGGCTAGAGACCCAGTACTTC. It translates to CASSLGQGRLETQYF.

V is TRBV5-1 and J is TRBJ2-6; D may be TRBD1 (6 bases). The length of the CDR3 is 16 residues. Trimming stripped 0 bases from V and 4 bases from J, with 11 bases between. Germline V CDR1 and CDR2: SGHRS, YFSETQ. CDR3 loop: CASSLDPQGGANVLTF. CDR3 nucleotide sequence: TGCGCCAGCAGCTTGGACCCCCAGGGGGGGGCCAACGTCCTGACTTTC.

The chain carries TRBV28 and TRBJ1-2, with TRBD1 as a possible D gene (5 bases). This CDR3 region has 12 residues. Germline V lookup: CDR1 MDHEN, CDR2 SYDVKM. The V end lost 4 bases, the J end lost 7 bases, and 10 bases lay between the germline ends. The CDR3 protein is CASSSRQPGYTF. As DNA, the CDR3 is TGTGCCAGCAGTTCCCGACAGCCTGGCTACACCTTC.

This sequence joins TRBV7-8 and TRBJ2-7, with TRBD2 matching 8 bases. After removal of 1 base from V and 4 bases from J, the junction contained 9 bases not matched to a gene. The germline gives CDR1 SGHVS, CDR2 FQNEAQ. The CDR3 is 16 residues long. CDR3 protein: CASSLGGGPAPYEQYF. CDR3 DNA sequence: TGTGCCAGCAGCTTAGGCGGGGGGCCCGCCCCTTACGAGCAGTACTTC.

This clone was seen only a few times. The chain uses TRBV4-1 and TRBJ2-5; 10 nucleotides agree with TRBD2. The V segment lost 5 bases and the J segment 5 bases; nucleotides outside the gene matches: 8. Per germline, CDR1 MGHRA and CDR2 YSYEKL. The CDR3 spans 15 residues. The chain's CDR3 is CASSSRLAGWETQYF. The CDR3 nucleotides are TGCGCCAGCAGCTCTCGACTAGCGGGTTGGGAGACCCAGTACTTC.

The V call is TRBV5-1, the J call TRBJ2-6; D is perhaps TRBD2 (7 bases). Deletions cut 3 bases from V and 2 bases from J, with 12 bases between. The CDR3 has 16 amino acids. CDR1 and CDR2 (germline): SGHRS, YFSETQ. The CDR3: CASSSKGGTGANVLTF. CDR3 coding DNA: TGCGCCAGCAGCTCAAAGGGGGGGACTGGGGCCAACGTCCTGACTTTC.

This chain joins TRBV6-1 and TRBJ2-3; 9 bases match TRBD1. The CDR3 covers 14 residues. The V gene's germline CDR1 is MNHNS and CDR2 SASEGT. J lost 4 bases, V lost 1 base, and 0 bases had no gene match. As DNA, the CDR3 is TGTGCCAGCAGTGAAGGACAGGGGGCAGATACGCAGTATTTT. Translated, it gives CASSEGQGADTQYF.

The chain recombines TRBV29-1 with TRBJ2-5; a weak D match, TRBD1 (5 bases). The CDR3 runs to 13 residues. V lost 5 bases, J lost 3 bases, and 13 bases lay in between. Germline V lookup: CDR1 SQVTM, CDR2 ANQGSEA. CDR3 loop: CSVFLRGEETQYF. The CDR3 nucleotides are TGCAGCGTTTTTCTAAGGGGCGAAGAGACCCAGTACTTC.

Only a few counts were recorded for this clone. The V gene is TRBV5-1, the J gene TRBJ2-1, with TRBD1 matching over 8 bases. The ends lost 4 bases at V and 2 bases at J; junction bases unmatched: 5. Germline loops: CDR1 SGHRS, CDR2 YFSETQ. The CDR3 sequence is 15 residues long. The CDR3 DNA reads TGCGCCAGCAGCCCAGGGGGCAGGACCTACAATGAGCAGTTCTTC. As protein: CASSPGGRTYNEQFF.

The chain joins TRBV9 to TRBJ1-6; D is unresolved. This CDR3 region has 18 residues. The V and J ends lost 3 bases and 0 bases respectively, with 16 bases between them. Germline V gene data show CDR1 as SGDLS and CDR2 as YYNGEE. CDR3 protein: CASSEPREGSSYNSPLHF. The CDR3 region has the DNA TGTGCCAGCAGCGAACCGCGGGAAGGGAGCTCCTATAATTCACCCCTCCACTTT.

The J gene is TRBJ2-7, the V gene TRBV11-2; TRBD1 matches 9 bases. V dropped 5 bases and J dropped 5; count of bases not matched to a gene: 13. The germline V gene encodes CDR1 SGHAT and CDR2 FQNNGV. CDR3 length: 16 residues. CDR3 sequence (DNA): TGTGCCAGCAGCCGAAGAGGGACAGGGAGAGAAGACGAGCAGTACTTC. This codes for CASSRRGTGREDEQYF.

The chain is built from TRBV11-2 and TRBJ1-1; possibly TRBD1 for D (6 bases). The CDR3 covers 15 residues. The V end was cut by 0 bases, the J end by 5 bases, with 13 bases between. Per germline, CDR1 SGHAT and CDR2 FQNNGV. The CDR3 region has the DNA TGTGCCAGCAGCTTAGAAGGGCAGGGGCGGACTGAAGCTTTCTTT. Residues: CASSLEGQGRTEAFF.

The gene calls are TRBV5-1 and TRBJ2-3, with 12 bases aligning to TRBD2. Per germline, CDR1 SGHRS and CDR2 YFSETQ. This CDR3 region has 17 residues. V shed 2 bases and J 1 base; nucleotides not matched to a gene: 5. CDR3 protein: CASSLPLAGGGTDTQYF. The CDR3 DNA is TGCGCCAGCAGCTTACCCCTAGCGGGGGGGGGCACAGATACGCAGTATTTT. The full variable domain, rest sourced from reference TRBV5-1 and TRBJ2-3, is KAGVTQTPRYLIKTRGQQVTLSCSPISGHRSVSWYQQTPGQGLQFLFEYFSETQRNKGNFPGRFSGRQFSNSRSEMNVSTLELGDSALYLCASSLPLAGGGTDTQYFGPGTRLTVL.

The CDR3 loop is CASSLIGGLSNEKLFF. The CDR3 DNA follows: TGTGCCAGCAGCTTGATTGGGGGACTAAGTAATGAAAAACTGTTTTTT. The chain is built from TRBV5-6 and TRBJ1-4, with D perhaps TRBD1 (5 bases). There are 16 residues in the CDR3. Trimming removed 1 base at V and 4 bases at J, with 14 bases between. The germline CDR1 and CDR2 sequences are SGHDT and YYEEEE.

This rearrangement joins TRBV6-5 to TRBJ2-7; 8 positions agree with TRBD1. This CDR3 has 15 amino acids. Germline V gene sequence: CDR1 MNHEY, CDR2 SVGAGI. V lost 0 bases, J lost 3 bases, and 4 bases stayed unmatched. The CDR3 loop is CASSYSSGGFYEQYF. The CDR3 nucleotides read TGTGCCAGCAGTTACTCCTCAGGGGGCTTCTACGAGCAGTACTTC.

The V gene is TRBV9, the J gene TRBJ2-1, with D perhaps TRBD1 (6 bases). CDR1 SGDLS and CDR2 YYNGEE come from the germline V gene. V gave up 2 bases and J gave up 7 bases, with 16 bases separating them. This CDR3 is built from 15 residues. The CDR3 loop reads CASSVGQPPRNEQFF. DNA of the CDR3: TGTGCCAGCAGCGTCGGACAGCCCCCGCGGAATGAGCAGTTCTTC.

V is TRBV29-1 and J is TRBJ2-1; 10 bases align to TRBD2. The germline gives CDR1 SQVTM, CDR2 ANQGSEA. The CDR3 is made up of 13 amino acids. The J segment lost 4 bases and the V segment lost 7 bases, leaving 4 bases of the junction unmatched. The CDR3 DNA follows: TGCAGCGGGGTAGCGGGGGGATACAATGAGCAGTTCTTC. Amino acid sequence: CSGVAGGYNEQFF.

The chain uses TRBV7-2 and TRBJ2-1; TRBD2 aligns across 8 bases. The CDR3 contains 15 residues. The trim removed 2 bases at V and 3 bases at J, leaving 3 bases unmatched. Per germline, CDR1 SGHTA and CDR2 FQGNSA. CDR3 sequence: CASSLSGLDYNEQFF. DNA for the CDR3: TGTGCCAGCAGCTTATCGGGACTAGACTACAATGAGCAGTTCTTC.

In this sample, this clone turned up a few times. The chain joins TRBV5-1 to TRBJ2-3; 10 bases match TRBD2. This CDR3 region has 16 residues. V trimming: 3 bases; J trimming: 0 bases; junction bases outside the gene matches: 4. Germline lookup yields CDR1 SGHRS and CDR2 YFSETQ. For the CDR3, the DNA is TGCGCCAGCAGCTGGCTAGCGGGGGCTAGCACAGATACGCAGTATTTT. Residues: CASSWLAGASTDTQYF.

The V and J genes are TRBV10-3 and TRBJ1-5, with D possibly matching TRBD1 (6 bases). Trimming stripped 3 bases from V and 7 bases from J, with 16 bases between. CDR1 ENHRY and CDR2 SYGVKD come from the germline V gene. The CDR3 is made up of 15 amino acids. The chain's CDR3 is CAISDPGTKGQPQHF. The CDR3 DNA reads TGTGCCATCAGTGACCCTGGGACAAAAGGCCAGCCCCAGCATTTT.

The genes are TRBV7-8 and TRBJ2-1; TRBD2 aligns across 9 bases. Trimming removed 5 bases from V and 4 bases from J; junction bases left unmatched: 9. Germline values: CDR1 SGHVS, CDR2 FQNEAQ. The CDR3 covers 16 residues. The CDR3 DNA reads as TGTGCCAGCAGCCACCCCGGCGGGGGGGGGTACAATGAGCAGTTCTTC. It encodes CASSHPGGGGYNEQFF.

The chain recombines TRBV11-3 with TRBJ1-4; 7 positions agree with TRBD1. V trimming: 4 bases; J trimming: 3 bases; junction bases outside the gene matches: 8. Germline loops: CDR1 SGHNT, CDR2 YENEEA. The CDR3 has 16 amino acids. The CDR3 is CASSYSRQGPNEKLFF. DNA for the CDR3: TGTGCCAGCAGCTACTCACGACAGGGACCTAATGAAAAACTGTTTTTT.

The chain couples TRBV11-3 to TRBJ2-7; 8 nucleotides align to TRBD1. The V and J ends lost 5 bases and 2 bases, in that order; junction bases with no gene match: 8. This CDR3 comprises 15 residues. Germline CDR1 reads SGHNT; CDR2 reads YENEEA. CDR3 region: CASSPGQGRPYEQYF. The CDR3 bases are TGTGCCAGCAGCCCAGGACAGGGAAGACCCTACGAGCAGTACTTC.

V gene TRBV6-5 combines with J gene TRBJ2-2; TRBD2 agrees at 7 bases. The trim removed 1 base at V and 1 base at J, leaving 3 bases unmatched. This CDR3 has 16 residues. In germline, CDR1 is MNHEY, CDR2 SVGAGI. CDR3 DNA sequence: TGTGCCAGCAGTTACTTTGGCGGGGGGAACACCGGGGAGCTGTTTTTT. This sequence encodes CASSYFGGGNTGELFF.

The chain joins TRBV18 to TRBJ2-6; 7 nucleotides match TRBD1. V gave up 3 bases and J gave up 2 bases; unmatched junction bases: 1. Germline lookup yields CDR1 KGHSH and CDR2 LQKENI. The CDR3 runs 15 residues. CDR3 loop: CASSPQGAGANVLTF. The CDR3 bases are TGTGCCAGCTCACCTCAGGGGGCTGGGGCCAACGTCCTGACTTTC.